Listed below are T cell receptor beta chains from one sample, sequenced in a study of a mutant IDH1 vaccine in newly diagnosed glioma. This table comes from immunoSEQ multiplex PCR, and its TCRdb copy is limited to in-frame clones, with some not included. The sample has 95,000 to 100,000 clones, roughly 89% seen once; the top ten hold roughly 0.58%. The sequences come from PBMCs, collected from a glioma patient treated with radiotherapy, temozolomide or both. The receptors here all came from a woman aged 45-65 years with glioma. The CDR3 runs from the conserved cysteine through the conserved F or W. D genes are given only for firm matches. Some rows have no size entry. The others give once, few or many, or a class for an expanded clone.

J gene	clone size	V gene	D gene	CDR3 protein	CDR3 DNA
TRBJ2-1	-	TRBV10-3	TRBD2	CAISESIAGPGDEQFF	TGTGCCATCAGTGAGTCTATAGCGGGACCTGGGGATGAGCAGTTCTTC
TRBJ2-7	few	TRBV27	TRBD2	CASSLSGLAGGSYEQYF	TGTGCCAGCAGTTTATCGGGACTAGCGGGAGGGTCGTACGAGCAGTACTTC
TRBJ2-1	-	TRBV6-6	-	CASRPAAGLYNEQFF	TGTGCCAGCCGCCCTGCAGCGGGCCTCTACAATGAGCAGTTCTTC
TRBJ1-4	few	TRBV20-1	-	CSGRVNEKLFF	TGCTCCGGGAGAGTTAATGAAAAACTGTTTTTT
TRBJ1-1	few	TRBV5-4	-	CASSFFDRRQTEAFF	TGTGCCAGCAGCTTCTTCGACAGGAGGCAAACTGAAGCTTTCTTT
TRBJ2-2	-	TRBV5-3	TRBD2	CARSPIAGPCTGELFF	TGTGCCAGAAGCCCAATAGCGGGACCTTGTACCGGGGAGCTGTTTTTT
TRBJ1-1	-	TRBV6-1	TRBD1	CASSIDRGGTEAFF	TGTGCCAGCAGTATCGACAGGGGAGGCACTGAAGCTTTCTTT
TRBJ1-6	-	TRBV5-5	-	CASSLRQGTNSPLHF	TGTGCCAGCAGCTTGCGCCAGGGGACGAATTCACCCCTCCACTTT
TRBJ2-1	-	TRBV12-5	TRBD2	CASGFASGSVGYNEQFF	TGTGCTAGTGGTTTTGCTAGCGGGAGTGTAGGCTACAATGAGCAGTTCTTC
TRBJ1-5	-	TRBV27	-	CASTRGAYSNQPQHF	TGTGCCAGCACCCGAGGGGCCTATAGCAATCAGCCCCAGCATTTT
TRBJ2-6	-	TRBV28	-	CASSLDSSGANVLTF	TGTGCCAGCAGTCTCGACAGCTCTGGGGCCAACGTCCTGACTTTC
TRBJ2-2	-	TRBV7-2	TRBD1	CASSVGQGPGELFF	TGTGCCAGCAGCGTGGGACAGGGGCCCGGGGAGCTGTTTTTT
TRBJ1-5	-	TRBV18	TRBD1	CASSPGQGNQPQHF	TGTGCCAGCTCTCCGGGACAGGGCAATCAGCCCCAGCATTTT
TRBJ1-5	-	TRBV5-5	TRBD1	CASSFGQGAHQPQHF	TGTGCCAGCAGCTTCGGACAGGGGGCGCATCAGCCCCAGCATTTT
TRBJ1-3	-	TRBV18	-	CASSQSGLSSGNTIYF	TGTGCCAGCTCACAATCTGGGTTATCCTCTGGAAACACCATATATTTT
TRBJ2-1	-	TRBV7-7	TRBD2	CASSPGSGRYNEQFF	TGTGCTAGCAGCCCGGGTAGCGGGAGGTACAATGAGCAGTTCTTC
TRBJ2-7	once	TRBV6-5	-	CASSWPVAQVGHEQYF	TGTGCCAGCAGTTGGCCGGTTGCGCAGGTAGGCCACGAGCAGTACTTC
TRBJ2-1	-	TRBV4-2	-	CASRIRDSLGNEQFF	TGTGCCAGTCGGATCCGGGACTCCCTGGGCAATGAGCAGTTCTTC
TRBJ1-1	-	TRBV6-1	-	CASSKMFRAEAFF	TGTGCCAGCAGTAAGATGTTTCGCGCTGAAGCTTTCTTT
TRBJ1-1	-	TRBV2	TRBD1	CASSGNRGSTEAFF	TGTGCCAGCAGTGGTAACAGGGGGTCCACTGAAGCTTTCTTT
TRBJ2-1	-	TRBV5-1	TRBD2	CASSLRLAVNEQFF	TGCGCCAGCAGCCTGAGACTAGCTGTCAATGAGCAGTTCTTC
TRBJ2-5	-	TRBV7-9	-	CASSFYSGGEETQYF	TGTGCCAGCAGCTTCTATAGCGGCGGGGAAGAGACCCAGTACTTC
TRBJ1-4	-	TRBV21-1	-	CASSKEKGSTNEKLFF	TGTGCCAGCAGCAAAGAAAAGGGGTCGACTAATGAAAAACTGTTTTTT
TRBJ1-4	-	TRBV6-1	-	CASSAQVWEKLFF	TGTGCCAGCAGTGCGCAGGTTTGGGAAAAACTGTTTTTT
TRBJ2-7	-	TRBV11-3	-	CASSPGPSYEQYF	TGTGCCAGCAGCCCCGGACCCTCCTACGAGCAGTACTTC
TRBJ2-3	-	TRBV11-3	TRBD2	CASSPGTSGRAWTDTQYF	TGTGCCAGCAGCCCAGGGACTAGCGGGAGGGCCTGGACAGATACGCAGTATTTT
TRBJ1-3	-	TRBV5-6	TRBD1	CASSLVGQFSGNTIYF	TGTGCCAGCAGCTTGGTGGGACAGTTCTCTGGAAACACCATATATTTT
TRBJ2-3	-	TRBV18	-	CASSPRFSGRDTQYF	TGTGCCAGCTCACCACGTTTTTCGGGAAGAGATACGCAGTATTTT
TRBJ1-6	-	TRBV9	-	CASSVKEGGSYNSPLHF	TGTGCCAGCAGCGTAAAGGAGGGCGGCTCCTATAATTCACCCCTCCACTTT
TRBJ1-4	-	TRBV10-3	-	CAISDPGAPEKLFF	TGTGCCATCAGTGACCCGGGGGCGCCTGAAAAACTGTTTTTT
TRBJ2-6	-	TRBV29-1	-	CGWISGANVLTF	TGCGGATGGATCTCTGGGGCCAACGTCCTGACTTTC
TRBJ2-3	-	TRBV5-1	TRBD1	CASSPGQPTDTQYF	TGCGCCAGCAGCCCGGGACAGCCCACAGATACGCAGTATTTT
TRBJ2-1	-	TRBV4-1	-	CASSQDPGPNEQFF	TGCGCCAGCAGCCAAGATCCGGGACCCAATGAGCAGTTCTTC
TRBJ2-1	-	TRBV6-1	TRBD2	CASSEARLAEGYEQFF	TGTGCCAGCAGTGAAGCTCGACTAGCGGAGGGGTATGAGCAGTTCTTC
TRBJ2-7	-	TRBV7-9	-	CASSSPRGRISYEQYF	TGTGCCAGCAGCTCCCCGCGGGGACGGATCTCCTACGAGCAGTACTTC
TRBJ2-5	-	TRBV28	TRBD2	CASSLFLAGAETQYF	TGTGCCAGCAGTTTATTTCTAGCGGGAGCAGAGACCCAGTACTTC
TRBJ2-2	-	TRBV21-1	-	CASSGQGATGELFF	TGTGCCAGCAGTGGACAGGGGGCCACCGGGGAGCTGTTTTTT
TRBJ1-1	few	TRBV2	-	CASSLITENTEAFF	TGTGCCAGCAGCCTAATTACAGAGAACACTGAAGCTTTCTTT
TRBJ2-5	few	TRBV30	TRBD2	CAWSVLAGETQYF	TGTGCCTGGAGTGTGCTAGCGGGAGAGACCCAGTACTTC
TRBJ2-7	-	TRBV6-6	-	CASRDYEQYF	TGTGCCAGCAGAGACTACGAGCAGTACTTC
TRBJ2-3	-	TRBV30	-	CAWSEGTYSTDTQYF	TGTGCCTGGAGTGAGGGGACCTATAGCACAGATACGCAGTATTTT
TRBJ2-7	-	TRBV30	-	CAWSWGPGEQYF	TGTGCCTGGAGTTGGGGGCCGGGCGAGCAGTACTTC
TRBJ2-7	-	TRBV10-3	TRBD2	CAISEVVAGGNEQYF	TGTGCCATCAGTGAGGTGGTAGCGGGAGGAAACGAGCAGTACTTC
TRBJ2-7	-	TRBV25-1	-	CASSGRDFYEQYF	TGTGCCAGCAGTGGCCGGGACTTCTACGAGCAGTACTTC
TRBJ2-1	-	TRBV5-5	-	CASSFFSREQFF	TGTGCCAGCAGCTTTTTTAGCAGGGAGCAGTTCTTC
TRBJ2-1	-	TRBV11-2	-	CASRFAGRRKNEQFF	TGTGCCAGCAGGTTTGCGGGAAGAAGAAAAAATGAGCAGTTCTTC
TRBJ1-6	-	TRBV15	-	CATSRAAAKDSPLHF	TGTGCCACCAGCAGAGCGGCGGCGAAGGATTCACCCCTCCACTTT
TRBJ1-2	-	TRBV9	TRBD1	CASSAYRGGTTYYTF	TGTGCCAGCAGCGCTTACAGGGGAGGAACCACATACTACACCTTC
TRBJ2-1	-	TRBV19	-	CASSISQNEQFF	TGTGCCAGTAGTATTTCCCAGAATGAGCAGTTCTTC
TRBJ2-1	-	TRBV29-1	-	CSGGREEQFF	TGCAGCGGAGGACGGGAAGAGCAGTTCTTC
TRBJ1-5	-	TRBV6-6	-	CASSYSERTSGRDF	TGTGCCAGCAGTTACTCGGAGAGGACATCCGGTCGAGATTTT
TRBJ2-7	-	TRBV6-5	-	CASSYPTRNEQYF	TGTGCCAGCAGTTACCCAACTAGGAACGAGCAGTACTTC
TRBJ2-3	-	TRBV19	-	CASRPRGDTQYF	TGTGCCAGTAGGCCTCGGGGAGATACGCAGTATTTT
TRBJ2-3	once	TRBV5-1	-	CASSFEQASHTDTQYF	TGCGCCAGCAGCTTCGAACAGGCCAGTCACACAGATACGCAGTATTTT